This paragraph covers one T cell receptor beta chain sequence. For unsorted PBMC, 300 ng DNA per replicate equaled 32,000 or so T cell genomes. The assay was immunoSEQ multiplex PCR, and TCRdb's table has in-frame clones only and misses some. This table has about 490,000 clones, roughly 78% appearing once. This sample was taken from a study of shared clonotypes between healthy human individuals. Some 90 million PBMCs were counted before genomic DNA extraction. After removal of 3 bases from V and 3 bases from J, the junction contained 13 bases not matched to a gene. This CDR3 spans 17 amino acids. Per the germline V gene, CDR1 is GTSNPN and CDR2 is SVGIG (reference sequence).

This chain joins TRBV30 and TRBJ2-7; 11 bases match TRBD2. The sequenced sample consisted of PBMCs. The origin of this receptor is a woman aged 40 to 50 in good health. Some clones in this sample may be carry-over from other donors' samples. CDR3 coding DNA: TGTGCCTGGAGCCCGGCGTTTAGCGGGAGGGCCTACTACGAGCAGTACTTC. Protein product: CAWSPAFSGRAYYEQYF.